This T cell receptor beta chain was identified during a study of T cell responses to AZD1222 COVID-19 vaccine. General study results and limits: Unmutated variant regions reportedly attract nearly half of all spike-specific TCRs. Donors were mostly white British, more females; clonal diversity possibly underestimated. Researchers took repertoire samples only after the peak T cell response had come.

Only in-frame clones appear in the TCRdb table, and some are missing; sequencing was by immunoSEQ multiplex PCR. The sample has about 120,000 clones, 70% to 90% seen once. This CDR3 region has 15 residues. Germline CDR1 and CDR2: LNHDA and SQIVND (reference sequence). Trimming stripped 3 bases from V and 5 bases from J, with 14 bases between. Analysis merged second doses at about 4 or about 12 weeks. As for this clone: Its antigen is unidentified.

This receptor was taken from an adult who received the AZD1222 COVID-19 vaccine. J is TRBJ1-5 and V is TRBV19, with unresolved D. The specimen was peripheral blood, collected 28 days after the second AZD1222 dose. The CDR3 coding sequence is TGTGCCAGTAGTATCTCCCCGGTAGAGGATCAGCCCCAGCATTTT. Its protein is CASSISPVEDQPQHF.